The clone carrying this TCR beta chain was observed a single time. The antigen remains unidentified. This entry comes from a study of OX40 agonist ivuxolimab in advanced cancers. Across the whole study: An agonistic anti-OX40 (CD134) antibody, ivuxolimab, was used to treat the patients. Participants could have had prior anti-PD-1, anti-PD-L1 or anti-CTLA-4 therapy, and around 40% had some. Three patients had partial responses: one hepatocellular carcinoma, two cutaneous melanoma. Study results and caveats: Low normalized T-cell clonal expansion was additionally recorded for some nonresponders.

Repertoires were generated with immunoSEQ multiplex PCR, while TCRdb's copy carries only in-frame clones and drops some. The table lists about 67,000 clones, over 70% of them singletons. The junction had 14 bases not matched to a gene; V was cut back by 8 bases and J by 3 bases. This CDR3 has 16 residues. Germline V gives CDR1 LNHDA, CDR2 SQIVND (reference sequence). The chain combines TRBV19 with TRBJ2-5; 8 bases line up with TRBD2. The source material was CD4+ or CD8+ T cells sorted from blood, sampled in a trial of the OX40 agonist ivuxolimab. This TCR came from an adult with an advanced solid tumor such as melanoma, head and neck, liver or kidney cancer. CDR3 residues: CASAKWGSGTEETQYF. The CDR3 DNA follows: TGTGCCAGTGCGAAATGGGGTAGCGGGACCGAAGAGACCCAGTACTTC.